A selection of T cell receptor beta chains follows, all from one sample in a study of blood T cell repertoires in COVID-19. The data were produced by immunoSEQ multiplex PCR, yet TCRdb's version contains in-frame clones alone and is incomplete. The sample shows around 87,000 clones, around four fifths of them seen only once. Sequencing was carried out using peripheral blood. Receptors were obtained from a human donor in a cohort sampled during active COVID-19. Each CDR3 is given without its conserved first and last residue. A D gene is named only where the DNA matches it firmly.

J gene	V gene	D gene	CDR3 protein
TRBJ1-5	TRBV10-2	NA	ASSESGGSNQPQH
TRBJ1-2	TRBV24-1	NA	ATTLERRYT
TRBJ1-2	TRBV28	NA	ASSRGIGYT
TRBJ1-1	TRBV2	NA	ASSEREVTEAF
TRBJ2-1	TRBV5-4	NA	ASRRQDLAYNEQF
TRBJ1-4	TRBV28	TRBD1	ASSTRDRNEKLF
TRBJ2-5	TRBV24-1	TRBD1	ATSERDRGLPETQY
TRBJ2-5	TRBV7-9	TRBD2	ASSLGWTSGQETQY
TRBJ2-7	TRBV2	TRBD1	ASSPSTTGFLYEQY
TRBJ2-2	TRBV28	TRBD2	ASRAGGLTGELF
TRBJ1-3	TRBV10-3	NA	AISRDSNSGNTIY
TRBJ1-1	TRBV28	NA	ASSGGGRAEAF
TRBJ2-1	TRBV3-1/TRBV3-2	NA	ASSLEGTYNEQF
TRBJ2-7	TRBV9	NA	ASSVDPAGLTYEQY
TRBJ2-6	TRBV21-1	NA	ASSNECSGANVLT
TRBJ2-6	TRBV19	NA	ASSIYRAGANVLT
TRBJ2-3	TRBV9	NA	ASSVVGGAGTDTQY
TRBJ2-6	TRBV19	NA	ASSMGDGRTGANVLT
TRBJ1-1	TRBV5-1	NA	ASSSRGGNTEAF
TRBJ1-2	TRBV3-1/TRBV3-2	NA	ASSQTASSYGYT
TRBJ1-5	TRBV6-1	TRBD1	ASSELGRGFSNQPQH
TRBJ2-7	TRBV5-1	NA	ASSSRQSSYEQY
TRBJ1-6	TRBV28	TRBD1	ASQGQGGFSPLH
TRBJ1-6	TRBV5-6	NA	ASSFTREISPLH
TRBJ2-7	TRBV5-6	TRBD1	ASSRTGGDYEQY
TRBJ1-5	TRBV28	NA	ASTPPGGAKTQH
TRBJ2-1	TRBV6-6	NA	ASSRHLLGSPYNEQF
TRBJ2-3	TRBV6-5	TRBD1	ASRNRGRFPRQY
TRBJ2-7	TRBV5-1	TRBD1	ASSLSSGVQGDEQY
TRBJ1-5	TRBV30	TRBD1	AWNTGEGQPQH
TRBJ2-3	TRBV5-1	NA	ASSLVGPDTDTQY
TRBJ1-6	TRBV30	TRBD1	AWSVGRGRGSPLH
TRBJ2-1	TRBV4-1	NA	ASSQEVGDSSYNEQF
TRBJ2-7	TRBV28	NA	ASSSSGTSQGAYEQY
TRBJ1-5	TRBV5-1	NA	ASSLEGGGNQPQH
TRBJ2-3	TRBV2	NA	ASRIAASTDTQY
TRBJ2-7	TRBV4-2	TRBD2	ASSPAAGVEYEQY
TRBJ1-6	TRBV20-1	TRBD1	SAIEGTGHSPLH
TRBJ1-6	TRBV7-8	NA	ASSPDSSSRSPLH
TRBJ2-2	TRBV3-1/TRBV3-2	TRBD2	ASSEIAGRDTGELF
TRBJ2-2	TRBV6-5	NA	ASSYRTSNTGELF